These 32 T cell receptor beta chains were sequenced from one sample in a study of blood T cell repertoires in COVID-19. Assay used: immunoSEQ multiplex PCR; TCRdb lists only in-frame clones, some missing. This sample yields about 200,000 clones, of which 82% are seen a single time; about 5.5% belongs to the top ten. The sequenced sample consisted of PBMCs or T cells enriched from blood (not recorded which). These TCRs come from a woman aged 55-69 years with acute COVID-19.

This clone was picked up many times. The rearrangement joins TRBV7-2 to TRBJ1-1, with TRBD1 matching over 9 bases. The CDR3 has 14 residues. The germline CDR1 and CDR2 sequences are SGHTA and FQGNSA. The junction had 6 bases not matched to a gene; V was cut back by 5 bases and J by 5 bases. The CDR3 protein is CASSPVGQGTEAFF. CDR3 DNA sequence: TGTGCCAGCAGCCCAGTGGGACAGGGAACTGAAGCTTTCTTT.

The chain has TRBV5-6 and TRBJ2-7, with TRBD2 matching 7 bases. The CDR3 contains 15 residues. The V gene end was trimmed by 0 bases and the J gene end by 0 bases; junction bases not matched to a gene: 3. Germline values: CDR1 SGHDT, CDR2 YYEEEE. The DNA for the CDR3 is TGTGCCAGCAGCTTGGGGAGCGGGGTCTCCTACGAGCAGTACGTC. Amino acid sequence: CASSLGSGVSYEQYV.

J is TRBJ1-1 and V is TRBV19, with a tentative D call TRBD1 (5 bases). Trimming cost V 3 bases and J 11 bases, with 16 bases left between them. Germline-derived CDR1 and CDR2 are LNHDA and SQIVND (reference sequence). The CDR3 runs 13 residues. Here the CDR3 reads CASSIAGVAGAFF. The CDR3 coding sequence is TGTGCCAGTAGTATCGCGGGGGTTGCTGGCGCTTTCTTT.

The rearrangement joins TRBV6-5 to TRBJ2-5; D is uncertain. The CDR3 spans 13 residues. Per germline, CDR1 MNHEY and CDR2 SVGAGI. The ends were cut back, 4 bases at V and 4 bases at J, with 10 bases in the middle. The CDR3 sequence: CASSSLAAETQYF. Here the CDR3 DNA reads TGTGCCAGCAGTTCCTTAGCAGCAGAGACCCAGTACTTC.

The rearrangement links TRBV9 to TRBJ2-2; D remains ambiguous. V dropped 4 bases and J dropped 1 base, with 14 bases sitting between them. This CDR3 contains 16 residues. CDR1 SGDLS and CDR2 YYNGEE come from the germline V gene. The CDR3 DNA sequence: TGTGCCAGCAGCTCTGTTGCACTAAAGAACACCGGGGAGCTGTTTTTT. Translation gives CASSSVALKNTGELFF.

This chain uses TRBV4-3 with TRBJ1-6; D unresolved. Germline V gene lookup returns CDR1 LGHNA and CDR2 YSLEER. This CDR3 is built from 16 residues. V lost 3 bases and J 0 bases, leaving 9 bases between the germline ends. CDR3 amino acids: CASSQDQDSYNSPLHF. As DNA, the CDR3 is TGCGCCAGCAGCCAGGATCAGGACTCCTATAATTCACCCCTCCACTTT.

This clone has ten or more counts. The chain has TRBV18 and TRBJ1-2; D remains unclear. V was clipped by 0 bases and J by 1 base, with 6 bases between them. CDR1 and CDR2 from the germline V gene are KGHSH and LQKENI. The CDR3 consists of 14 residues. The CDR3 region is CASSPPTNNYGYTF. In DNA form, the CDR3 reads TGTGCCAGCTCACCACCCACAAATAACTATGGCTACACCTTC.

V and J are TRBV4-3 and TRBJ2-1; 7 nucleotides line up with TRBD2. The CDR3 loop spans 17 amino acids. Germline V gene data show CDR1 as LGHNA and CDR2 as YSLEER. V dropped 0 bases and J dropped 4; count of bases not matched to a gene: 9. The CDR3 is CASSQDLRGLGYNEQFF. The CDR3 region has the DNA TGCGCCAGCAGCCAAGATCTAAGAGGACTAGGGTACAATGAGCAGTTCTTC.

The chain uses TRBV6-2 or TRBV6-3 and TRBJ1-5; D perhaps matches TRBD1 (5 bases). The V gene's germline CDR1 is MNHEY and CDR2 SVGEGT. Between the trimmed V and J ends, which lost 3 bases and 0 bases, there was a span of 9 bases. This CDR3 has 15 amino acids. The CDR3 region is CASSYPRDSNQPQHF. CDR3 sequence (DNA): TGTGCCAGCAGTTATCCCAGGGATAGCAATCAGCCCCAGCATTTT.

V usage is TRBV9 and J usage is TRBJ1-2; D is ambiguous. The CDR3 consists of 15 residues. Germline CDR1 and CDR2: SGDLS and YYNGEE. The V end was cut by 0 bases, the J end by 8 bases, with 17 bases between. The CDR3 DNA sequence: TGTGCCAGCAGCGTAGCCTCCGGGAGCTCTGGGGGCTACACCTTC. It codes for CASSVASGSSGGYTF.

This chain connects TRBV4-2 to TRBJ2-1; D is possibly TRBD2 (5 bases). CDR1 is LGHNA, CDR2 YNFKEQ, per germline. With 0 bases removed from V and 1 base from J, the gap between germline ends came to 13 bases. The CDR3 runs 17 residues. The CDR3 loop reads CASSQDRGSASYNEQFF. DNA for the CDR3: TGTGCCAGCAGCCAAGATCGGGGTAGCGCGTCCTACAATGAGCAGTTCTTC.

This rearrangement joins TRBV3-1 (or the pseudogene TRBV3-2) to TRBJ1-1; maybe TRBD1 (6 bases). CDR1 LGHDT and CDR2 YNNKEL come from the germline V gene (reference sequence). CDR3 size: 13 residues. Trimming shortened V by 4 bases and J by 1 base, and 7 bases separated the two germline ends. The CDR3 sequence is CASSPTGNTEAFF. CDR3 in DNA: TGTGCCAGCAGCCCGACAGGGAACACTGAAGCTTTCTTT.

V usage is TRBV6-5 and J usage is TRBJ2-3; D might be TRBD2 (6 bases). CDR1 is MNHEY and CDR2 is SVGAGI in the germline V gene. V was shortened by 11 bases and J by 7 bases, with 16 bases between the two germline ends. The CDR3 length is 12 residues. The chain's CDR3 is CASVADSHTQYF. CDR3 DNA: TGTGCCTCTGTAGCGGATTCCCATACGCAGTATTTT.

CDR3 bases: TGTGCCAGCAGCCAAGACCCGGTCACCTCTGGAAACACCATATATTTT. Its protein is CASSQDPVTSGNTIYF. The chain carries TRBV3-1 (or the pseudogene TRBV3-2) and TRBJ1-3; D not certain. The CDR3 is made up of 16 amino acids. V was trimmed by 0 bases and J by 0 bases, leaving 9 bases between them. Germline loops: CDR1 LGHDT, CDR2 YNNKEL (reference sequence).

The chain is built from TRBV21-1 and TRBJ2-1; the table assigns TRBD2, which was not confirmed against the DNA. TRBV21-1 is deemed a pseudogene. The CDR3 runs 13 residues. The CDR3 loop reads CASSKDDGSEQFF. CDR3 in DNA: TGTGCCAGCAGCAAAGACGACGGGTCAGAGCAGTTCTTC.

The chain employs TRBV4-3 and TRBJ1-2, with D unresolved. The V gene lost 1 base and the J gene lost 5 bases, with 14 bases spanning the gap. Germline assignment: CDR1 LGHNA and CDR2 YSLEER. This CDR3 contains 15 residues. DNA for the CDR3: TGCGCCAGCAGCCAAGGTTACCCTACCTCTTATGGCTACACCTTC. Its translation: CASSQGYPTSYGYTF.

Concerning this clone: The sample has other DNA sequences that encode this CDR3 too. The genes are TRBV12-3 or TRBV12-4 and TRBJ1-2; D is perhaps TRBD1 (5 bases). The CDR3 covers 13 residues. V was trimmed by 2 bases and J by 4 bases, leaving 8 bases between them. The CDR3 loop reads CASSLRRGYGYTF. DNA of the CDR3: TGTGCCAGCAGTTTAAGAAGGGGCTATGGCTACACCTTC.

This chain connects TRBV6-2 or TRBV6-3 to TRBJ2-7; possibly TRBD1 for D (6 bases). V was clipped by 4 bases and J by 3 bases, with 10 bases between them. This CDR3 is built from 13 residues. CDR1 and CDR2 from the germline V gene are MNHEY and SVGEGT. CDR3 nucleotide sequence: TGTGCCAGCAGTTCCGACAGGCTCTACGAGCAGTACTTC. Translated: CASSSDRLYEQYF.

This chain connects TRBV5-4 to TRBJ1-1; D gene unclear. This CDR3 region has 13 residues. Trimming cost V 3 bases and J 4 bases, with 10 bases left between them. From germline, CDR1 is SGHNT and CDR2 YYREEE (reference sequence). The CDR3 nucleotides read TGTGCCAGCAGCTCGTGGGAGCGCACTGAAGCTTTCTTT. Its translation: CASSSWERTEAFF.

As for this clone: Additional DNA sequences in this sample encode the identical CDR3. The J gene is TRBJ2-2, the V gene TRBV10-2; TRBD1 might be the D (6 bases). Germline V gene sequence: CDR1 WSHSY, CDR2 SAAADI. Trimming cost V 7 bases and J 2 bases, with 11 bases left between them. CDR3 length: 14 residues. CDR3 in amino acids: CASKRDTNTGELFF. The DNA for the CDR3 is TGCGCCAGCAAGAGGGACACAAACACCGGGGAGCTGTTTTTT.

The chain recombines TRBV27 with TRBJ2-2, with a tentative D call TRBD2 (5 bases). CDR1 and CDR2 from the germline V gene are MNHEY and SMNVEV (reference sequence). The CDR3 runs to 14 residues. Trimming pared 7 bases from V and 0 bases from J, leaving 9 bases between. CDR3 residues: CASKSGSNTGELFF. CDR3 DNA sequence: TGTGCCAGCAAGAGCGGATCGAACACCGGGGAGCTGTTTTTT.

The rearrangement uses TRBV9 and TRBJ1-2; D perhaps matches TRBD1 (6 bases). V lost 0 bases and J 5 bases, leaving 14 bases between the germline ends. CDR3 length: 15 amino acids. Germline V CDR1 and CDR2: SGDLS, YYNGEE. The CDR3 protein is CASSVAGAGEYGYTF. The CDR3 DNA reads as TGTGCCAGCAGCGTAGCAGGGGCAGGGGAGTATGGCTACACCTTC.

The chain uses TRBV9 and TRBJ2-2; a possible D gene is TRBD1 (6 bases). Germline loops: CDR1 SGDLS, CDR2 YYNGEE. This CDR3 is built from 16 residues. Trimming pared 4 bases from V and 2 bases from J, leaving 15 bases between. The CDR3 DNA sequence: TGTGCCAGCAGCCTTTACGGGACATATAACACCGGGGAGCTGTTTTTT. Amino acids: CASSLYGTYNTGELFF.

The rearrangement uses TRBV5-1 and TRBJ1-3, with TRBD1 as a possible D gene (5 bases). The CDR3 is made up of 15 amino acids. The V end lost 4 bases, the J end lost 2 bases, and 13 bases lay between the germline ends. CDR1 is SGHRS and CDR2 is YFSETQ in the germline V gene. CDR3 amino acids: CASSAQGDPGNTIYF. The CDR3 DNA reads TGCGCCAGCAGCGCCCAAGGGGATCCTGGAAACACCATATATTTT. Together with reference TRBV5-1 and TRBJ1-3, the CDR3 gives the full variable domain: KAGVTQTPRYLIKTRGQQVTLSCSPISGHRSVSWYQQTPGQGLQFLFEYFSETQRNKGNFPGRFSGRQFSNSRSEMNVSTLELGDSALYLCASSAQGDPGNTIYFGEGSWLTVV.

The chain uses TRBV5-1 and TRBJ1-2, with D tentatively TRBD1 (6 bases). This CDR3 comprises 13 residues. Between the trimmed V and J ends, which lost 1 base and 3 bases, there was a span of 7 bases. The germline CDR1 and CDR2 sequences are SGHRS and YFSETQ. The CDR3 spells CASSLNRDYGYTF. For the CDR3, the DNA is TGCGCCAGCAGCTTGAACAGGGACTATGGCTACACCTTC.

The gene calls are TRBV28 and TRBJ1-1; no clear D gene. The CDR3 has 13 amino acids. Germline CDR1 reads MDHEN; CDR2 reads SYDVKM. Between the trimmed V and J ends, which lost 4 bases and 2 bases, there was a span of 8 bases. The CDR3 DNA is TGTGCCAGCAGTTATCCACAAAACACTGAAGCTTTCTTT. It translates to CASSYPQNTEAFF.

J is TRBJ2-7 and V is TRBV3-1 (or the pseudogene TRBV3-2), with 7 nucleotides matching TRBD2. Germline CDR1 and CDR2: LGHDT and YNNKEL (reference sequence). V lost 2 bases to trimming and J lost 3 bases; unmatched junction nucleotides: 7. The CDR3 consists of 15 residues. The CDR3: CASSQHASGYYEQYV. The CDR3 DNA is TGTGCCAGCAGCCAACATGCTAGCGGATACTACGAGCAGTACGTC.

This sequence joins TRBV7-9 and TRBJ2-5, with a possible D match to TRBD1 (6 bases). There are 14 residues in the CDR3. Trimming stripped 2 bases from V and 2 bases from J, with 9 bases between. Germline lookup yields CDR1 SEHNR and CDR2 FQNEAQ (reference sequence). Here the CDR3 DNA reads TGTGCCAGCAGCTTACAGGGGTTTCAAGAGACCCAGTACTTC. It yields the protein CASSLQGFQETQYF.

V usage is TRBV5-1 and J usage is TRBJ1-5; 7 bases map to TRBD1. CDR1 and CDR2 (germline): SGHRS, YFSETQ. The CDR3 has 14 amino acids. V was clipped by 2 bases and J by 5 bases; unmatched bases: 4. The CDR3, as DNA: TGCGCCAGCAGCTTTGACAGGGCCGATCAGCCCCAGCATTTT. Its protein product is CASSFDRADQPQHF.

The CDR3 sequence: CASSTGTSGRAQETQYF. For the CDR3, the DNA is TGCGCCAGCAGCACCGGGACTAGCGGGAGGGCCCAAGAGACCCAGTACTTC. The chain carries TRBV5-1 and TRBJ2-5; 16 bases are a match to TRBD2. The CDR3 extends over 17 amino acids. Germline CDR1 reads SGHRS; CDR2 reads YFSETQ. V was clipped by 4 bases and J by 1 base; unmatched bases: 4.

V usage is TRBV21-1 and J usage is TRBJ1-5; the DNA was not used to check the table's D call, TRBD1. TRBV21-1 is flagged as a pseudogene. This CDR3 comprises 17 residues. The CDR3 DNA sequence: TGTGCCAGCAGTCCCAGGACCATGACAGGCAGGAATCAGCCCCAGCATTTT. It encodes CASSPRTMTGRNQPQHF.

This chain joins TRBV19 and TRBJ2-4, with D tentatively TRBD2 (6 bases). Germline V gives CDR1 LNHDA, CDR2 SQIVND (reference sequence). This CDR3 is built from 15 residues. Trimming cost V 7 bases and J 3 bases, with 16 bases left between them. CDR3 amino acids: CASTTSGEVKNIQYF. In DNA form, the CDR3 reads TGTGCCAGTACCACGTCGGGGGAAGTCAAAAACATTCAGTACTTC.